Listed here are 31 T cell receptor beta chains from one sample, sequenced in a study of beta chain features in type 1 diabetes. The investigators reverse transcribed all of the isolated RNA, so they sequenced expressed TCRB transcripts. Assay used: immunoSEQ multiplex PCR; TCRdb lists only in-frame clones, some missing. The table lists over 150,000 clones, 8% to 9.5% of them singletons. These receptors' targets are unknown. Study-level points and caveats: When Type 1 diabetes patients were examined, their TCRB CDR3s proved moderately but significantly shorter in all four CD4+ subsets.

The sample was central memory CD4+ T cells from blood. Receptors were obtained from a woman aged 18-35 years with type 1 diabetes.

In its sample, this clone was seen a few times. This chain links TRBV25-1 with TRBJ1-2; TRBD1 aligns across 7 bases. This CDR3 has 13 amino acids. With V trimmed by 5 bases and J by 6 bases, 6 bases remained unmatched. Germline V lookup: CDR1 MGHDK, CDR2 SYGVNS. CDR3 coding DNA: TGTGCCAGCAGTAACAGGGGCGGTAATGGCTACACCTTC. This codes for CASSNRGGNGYTF.

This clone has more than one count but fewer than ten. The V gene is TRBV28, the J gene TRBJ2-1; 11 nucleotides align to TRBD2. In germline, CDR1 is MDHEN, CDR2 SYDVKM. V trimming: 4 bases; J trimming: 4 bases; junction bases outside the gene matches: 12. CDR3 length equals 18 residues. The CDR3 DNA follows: TGTGCCAGCAGTTCCAAGCCCGGGACTAGCGGAGGTTACAATGAGCAGTTCTTC. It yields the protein CASSSKPGTSGGYNEQFF. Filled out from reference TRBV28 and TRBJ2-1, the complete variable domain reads DVKVTQSSRYLVKRTGEKVFLECVQDMDHENMFWYRQDPGLGLRLIYFSYDVKMKEKGDIPEGYSVSREKKERFSLILESASTNQTSMYLCASSSKPGTSGGYNEQFFGPGTRLTVL.

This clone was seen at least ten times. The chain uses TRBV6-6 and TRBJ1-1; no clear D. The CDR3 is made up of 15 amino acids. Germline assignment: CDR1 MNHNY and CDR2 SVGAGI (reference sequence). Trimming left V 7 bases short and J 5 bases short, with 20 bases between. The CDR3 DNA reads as TGTGCCAGCATTCCTACTAAGAGCCGGGGAACTGAAGCTTTCTTT. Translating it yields CASIPTKSRGTEAFF.

The CDR3 loop reads CASRTPRSSYEQYF. The CDR3 DNA sequence: TGTGCCAGCAGGACGCCGAGGAGCTCCTACGAGCAGTACTTC. V gene TRBV28 combines with J gene TRBJ2-7; D ambiguous. CDR1 MDHEN and CDR2 SYDVKM come from the germline V gene. V shed 6 bases and J shed 0 bases, with 12 bases lying between them. The CDR3 has 14 residues.

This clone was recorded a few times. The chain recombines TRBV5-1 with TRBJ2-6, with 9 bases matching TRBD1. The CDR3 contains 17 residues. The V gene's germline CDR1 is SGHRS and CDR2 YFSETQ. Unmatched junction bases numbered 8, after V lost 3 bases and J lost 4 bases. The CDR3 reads CASSWGGQGTGANVLTF. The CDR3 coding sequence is TGCGCCAGCAGCTGGGGGGGACAGGGAACAGGGGCCAACGTCCTGACTTTC. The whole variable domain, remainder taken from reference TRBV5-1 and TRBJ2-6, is KAGVTQTPRYLIKTRGQQVTLSCSPISGHRSVSWYQQTPGQGLQFLFEYFSETQRNKGNFPGRFSGRQFSNSRSEMNVSTLELGDSALYLCASSWGGQGTGANVLTFGAGSRLTVL.

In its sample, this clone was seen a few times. Written as DNA, the CDR3 is TGCGCCAGCAGTCACAGACTAGCGGGAGGTCCAAGGGAGACCCAGTACTTC. Translating gives CASSHRLAGGPRETQYF. This chain uses TRBV23-1 with TRBJ2-5; TRBD2 aligns across 13 bases. TRBV23-1 is classed as an ORF, of uncertain function. The CDR3 runs 17 residues. The V gene end was trimmed by 3 bases and the J gene end by 5 bases; junction bases not matched to a gene: 9.

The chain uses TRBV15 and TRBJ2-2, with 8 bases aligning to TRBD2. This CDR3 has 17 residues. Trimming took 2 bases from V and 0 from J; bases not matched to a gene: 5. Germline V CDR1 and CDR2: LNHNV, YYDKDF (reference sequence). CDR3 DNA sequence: TGTGCCACCAGCAGACCTAGCGGGCCCGCGAACACCGGGGAGCTGTTTTTT. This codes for CATSRPSGPANTGELFF. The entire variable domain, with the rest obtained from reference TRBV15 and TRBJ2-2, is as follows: DAMVIQNPRYQVTQFGKPVTLSCSQTLNHNVMYWYQQKSSQAPKLLFHYYDKDFNNEADTPDNFQSRRPNTSFCFLDIRSPGLGDTAMYLCATSRPSGPANTGELFFGEGSRLTVL.

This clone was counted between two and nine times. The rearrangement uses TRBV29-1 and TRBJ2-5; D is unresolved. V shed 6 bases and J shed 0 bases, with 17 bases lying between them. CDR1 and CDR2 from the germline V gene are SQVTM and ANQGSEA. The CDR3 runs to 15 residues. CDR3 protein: CSVDARQRYQETQYF. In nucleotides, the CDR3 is TGCAGCGTAGACGCCCGGCAGAGGTACCAAGAGACCCAGTACTTC.

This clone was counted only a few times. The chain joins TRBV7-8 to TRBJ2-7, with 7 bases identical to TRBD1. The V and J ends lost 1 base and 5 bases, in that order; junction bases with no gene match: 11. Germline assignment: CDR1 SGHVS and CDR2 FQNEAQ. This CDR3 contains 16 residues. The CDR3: CASSLDGSGGLNEQYF. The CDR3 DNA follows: TGTGCCAGCAGCTTAGACGGGTCAGGGGGTTTGAACGAGCAGTACTTC.

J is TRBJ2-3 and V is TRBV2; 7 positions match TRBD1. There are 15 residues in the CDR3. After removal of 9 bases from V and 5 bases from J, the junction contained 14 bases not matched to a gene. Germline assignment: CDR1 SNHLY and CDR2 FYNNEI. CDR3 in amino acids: CARSKPTDRVDTQYF. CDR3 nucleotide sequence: TGTGCCAGGAGTAAACCGACCGACAGGGTAGATACGCAGTATTTT.

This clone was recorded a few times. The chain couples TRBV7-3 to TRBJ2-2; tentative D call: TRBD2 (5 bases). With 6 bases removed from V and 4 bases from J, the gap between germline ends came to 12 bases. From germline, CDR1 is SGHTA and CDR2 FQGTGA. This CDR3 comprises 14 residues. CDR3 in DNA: TGTGCCAGCAGTTCCGGTCGGGGCACCGGGGAGCTGTTTTTT. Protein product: CASSSGRGTGELFF.

The CDR3 here is CASSPTDRAYEQYF. In DNA, the CDR3 is TGTGCCAGCAGTCCAACTGACAGAGCCTACGAGCAGTACTTC. The rearrangement links TRBV28 to TRBJ2-5, with a tentative D call TRBD1 (5 bases). The J call is in doubt because the DNA end fits TRBJ2-7 better. Looked up from germline, CDR1 is MDHEN and CDR2 is SYDVKM. The CDR3 has 14 amino acids.

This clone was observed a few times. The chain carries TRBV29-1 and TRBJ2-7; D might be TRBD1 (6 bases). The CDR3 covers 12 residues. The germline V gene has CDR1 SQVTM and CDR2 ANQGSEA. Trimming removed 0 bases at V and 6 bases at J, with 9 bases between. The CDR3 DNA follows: TGCAGCGTTGAAGAGGGGGCATTCGAGCAGTACTTC. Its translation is CSVEEGAFEQYF.

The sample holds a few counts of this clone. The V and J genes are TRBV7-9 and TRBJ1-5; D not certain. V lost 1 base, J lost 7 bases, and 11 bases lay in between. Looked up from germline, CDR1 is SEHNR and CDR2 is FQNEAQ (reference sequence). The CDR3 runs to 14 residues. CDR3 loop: CASSLVGGNQPQHF. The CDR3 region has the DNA TGTGCCAGCAGCTTAGTTGGCGGGAACCAGCCCCAGCATTTT.

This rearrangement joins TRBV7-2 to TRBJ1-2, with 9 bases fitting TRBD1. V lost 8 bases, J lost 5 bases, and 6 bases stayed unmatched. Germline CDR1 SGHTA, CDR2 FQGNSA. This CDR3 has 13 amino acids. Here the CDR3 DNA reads TGTGCCAGCCAACAGGGGGCAACTTATGGCTACACCTTC. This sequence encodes CASQQGATYGYTF.

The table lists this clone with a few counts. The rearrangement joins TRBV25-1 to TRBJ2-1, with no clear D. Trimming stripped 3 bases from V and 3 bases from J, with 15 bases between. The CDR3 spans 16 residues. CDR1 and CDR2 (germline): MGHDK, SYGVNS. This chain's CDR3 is CASSERIGLDYNEQFF. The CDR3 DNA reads TGTGCCAGCAGTGAGAGGATTGGTCTAGACTACAATGAGCAGTTCTTC.

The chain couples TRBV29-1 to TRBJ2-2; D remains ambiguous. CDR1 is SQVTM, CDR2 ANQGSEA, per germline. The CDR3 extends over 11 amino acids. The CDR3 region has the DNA TGCGGCAGTAGGAGCACCGGGGAGCTGTTTTTT. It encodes CGSRSTGELFF.

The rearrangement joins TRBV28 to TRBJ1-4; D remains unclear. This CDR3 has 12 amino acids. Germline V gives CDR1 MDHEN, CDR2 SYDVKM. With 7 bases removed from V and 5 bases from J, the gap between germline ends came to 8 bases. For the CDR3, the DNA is TGTGCCAGCAAATACAGAAATGAAAAACTGTTTTTT. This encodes CASKYRNEKLFF.

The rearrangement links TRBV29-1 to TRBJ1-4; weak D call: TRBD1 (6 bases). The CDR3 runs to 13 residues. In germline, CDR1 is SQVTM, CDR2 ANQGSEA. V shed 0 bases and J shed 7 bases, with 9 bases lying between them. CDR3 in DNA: TGCAGCGTTGAAGATTGGGACACTGAAAAACTGTTTTTT. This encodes CSVEDWDTEKLFF. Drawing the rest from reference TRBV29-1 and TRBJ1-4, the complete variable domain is SAVISQKPSRDICQRGTSLTIQCQVDSQVTMMFWYRQQPGQSLTLIATANQGSEATYESGFVIDKFPISRPNLTFSTLTVSNMSPEDSSIYLCSVEDWDTEKLFFGSGTQLSVL.

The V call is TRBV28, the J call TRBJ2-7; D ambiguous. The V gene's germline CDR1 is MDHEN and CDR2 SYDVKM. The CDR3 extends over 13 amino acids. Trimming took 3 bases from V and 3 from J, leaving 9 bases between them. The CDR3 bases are TGTGCCAGCAGTTTTGGCTCGCTCTACGAGCAGTACTTC. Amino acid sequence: CASSFGSLYEQYF.

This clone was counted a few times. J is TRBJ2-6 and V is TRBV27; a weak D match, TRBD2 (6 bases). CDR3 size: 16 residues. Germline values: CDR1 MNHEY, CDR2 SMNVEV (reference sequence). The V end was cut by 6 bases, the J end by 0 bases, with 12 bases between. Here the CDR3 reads CASSGTPTSGANVLTF. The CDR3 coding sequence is TGTGCCAGCAGCGGGACTCCTACCTCTGGGGCCAACGTCCTGACTTTC.

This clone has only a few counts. The CDR3 DNA is TGTGCCAGCAGTCGACAGGGGATTTCGTACGAGCAGTACTTC. Its protein is CASSRQGISYEQYF. This chain uses TRBV27 with TRBJ2-7; 8 bases are a match to TRBD1. Germline CDR1 reads MNHEY; CDR2 reads SMNVEV (reference sequence). The CDR3 runs 14 residues. The V segment lost 5 bases and the J segment 4 bases; nucleotides outside the gene matches: 7.

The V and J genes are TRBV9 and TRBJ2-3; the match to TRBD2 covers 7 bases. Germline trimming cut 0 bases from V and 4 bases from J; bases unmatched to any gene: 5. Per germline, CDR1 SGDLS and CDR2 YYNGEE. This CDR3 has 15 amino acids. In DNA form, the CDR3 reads TGTGCCAGCAGCGTAGGGACTAGAGGCCCAGATACGCAGTATTTT. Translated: CASSVGTRGPDTQYF.

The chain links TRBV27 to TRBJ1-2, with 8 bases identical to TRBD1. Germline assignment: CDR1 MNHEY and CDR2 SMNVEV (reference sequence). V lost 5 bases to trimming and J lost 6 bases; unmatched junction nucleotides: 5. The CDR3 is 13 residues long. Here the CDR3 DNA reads TGTGCCAGCAGTCGGACAGGGTGGGATGGCTACACCTTC. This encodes CASSRTGWDGYTF.

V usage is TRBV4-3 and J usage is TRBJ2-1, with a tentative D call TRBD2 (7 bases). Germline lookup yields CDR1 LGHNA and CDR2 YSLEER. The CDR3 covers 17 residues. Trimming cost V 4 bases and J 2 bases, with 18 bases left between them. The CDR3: CASSRGGGGLPYNEQFF. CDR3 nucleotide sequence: TGCGCCAGCAGCCGAGGTGGCGGGGGCCTGCCCTACAATGAGCAGTTCTTC.

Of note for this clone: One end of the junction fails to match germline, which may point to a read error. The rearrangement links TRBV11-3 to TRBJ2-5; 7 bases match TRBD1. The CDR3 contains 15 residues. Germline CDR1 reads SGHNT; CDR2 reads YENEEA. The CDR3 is CASSVDRAIQETQYF. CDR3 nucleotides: TGTGCCAGCAGCGTAGACAGGGCTATACAAGAGACCCAGTACTTC.

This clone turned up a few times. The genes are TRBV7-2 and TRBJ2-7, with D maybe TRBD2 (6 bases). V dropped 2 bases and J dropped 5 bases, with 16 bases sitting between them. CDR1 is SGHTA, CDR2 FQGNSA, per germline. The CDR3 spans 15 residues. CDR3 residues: CASSLQSHRGNEQYF. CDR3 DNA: TGTGCCAGCAGCTTACAATCCCACCGGGGGAACGAGCAGTACTTC. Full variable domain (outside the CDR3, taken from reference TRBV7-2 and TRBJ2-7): GAGVSQSPSNKVTEKGKDVELRCDPISGHTALYWYRQSLGQGLEFLIYFQGNSAPDKSGLPSDRFSAERTGGSVSTLTIQRTQQEDSAVYLCASSLQSHRGNEQYFGPGTRLTVT.

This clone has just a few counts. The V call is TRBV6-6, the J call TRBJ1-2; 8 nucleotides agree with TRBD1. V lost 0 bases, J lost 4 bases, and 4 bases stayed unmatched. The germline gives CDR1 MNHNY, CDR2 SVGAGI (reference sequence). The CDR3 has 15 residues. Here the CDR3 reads CASSYSVQGAYGYTF. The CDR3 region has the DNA TGTGCCAGCAGTTACTCTGTTCAGGGGGCCTATGGCTACACCTTC.

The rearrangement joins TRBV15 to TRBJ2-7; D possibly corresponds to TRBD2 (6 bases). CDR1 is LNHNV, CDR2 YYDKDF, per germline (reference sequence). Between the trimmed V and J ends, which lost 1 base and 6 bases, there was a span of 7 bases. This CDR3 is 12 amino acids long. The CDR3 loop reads CATSRVGGEQYF. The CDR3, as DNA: TGTGCCACCAGCAGAGTGGGGGGCGAGCAGTACTTC.

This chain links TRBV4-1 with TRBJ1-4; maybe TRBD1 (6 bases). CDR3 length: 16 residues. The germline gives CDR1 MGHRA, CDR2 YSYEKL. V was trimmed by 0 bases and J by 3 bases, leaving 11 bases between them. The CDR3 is CASSQDRTVANEKLFF. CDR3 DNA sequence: TGCGCCAGCAGCCAAGATCGGACAGTTGCTAATGAAAAACTGTTTTTT.

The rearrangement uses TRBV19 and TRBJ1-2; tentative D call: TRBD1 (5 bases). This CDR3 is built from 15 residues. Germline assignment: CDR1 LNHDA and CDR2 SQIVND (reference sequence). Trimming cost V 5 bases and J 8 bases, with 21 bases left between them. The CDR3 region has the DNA TGTGCCAGTAGTTTCCAGGGAATTGTATCAGAAGGCTACACCTTC. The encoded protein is CASSFQGIVSEGYTF.